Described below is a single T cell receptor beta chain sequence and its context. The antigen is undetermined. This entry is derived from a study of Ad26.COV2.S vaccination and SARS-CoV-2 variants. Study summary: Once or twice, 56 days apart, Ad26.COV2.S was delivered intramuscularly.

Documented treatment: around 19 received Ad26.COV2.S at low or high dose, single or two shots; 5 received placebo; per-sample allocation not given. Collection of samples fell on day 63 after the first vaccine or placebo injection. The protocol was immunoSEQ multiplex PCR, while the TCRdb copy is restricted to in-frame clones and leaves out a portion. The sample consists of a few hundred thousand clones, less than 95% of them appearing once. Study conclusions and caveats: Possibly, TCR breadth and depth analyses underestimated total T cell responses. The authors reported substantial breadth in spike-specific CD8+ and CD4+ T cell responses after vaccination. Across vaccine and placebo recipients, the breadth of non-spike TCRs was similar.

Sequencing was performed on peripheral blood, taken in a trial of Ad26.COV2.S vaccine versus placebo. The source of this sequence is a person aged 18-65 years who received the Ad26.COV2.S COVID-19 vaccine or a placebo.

CDR3 loop: CASSPLAGGPQYEQYF. DNA for the CDR3: TGTGCCAGCTCACCCTTAGCGGGAGGGCCCCAGTACGAGCAGTACTTC. The chain combines TRBV18 with TRBJ2-7, with TRBD2 identical over 11 bases. Germline V gene lookup returns CDR1 KGHSH and CDR2 LQKENI. The length of the CDR3 is 16 residues. J gave up 4 bases and V 3 bases, and 8 bases lay outside the gene matches.